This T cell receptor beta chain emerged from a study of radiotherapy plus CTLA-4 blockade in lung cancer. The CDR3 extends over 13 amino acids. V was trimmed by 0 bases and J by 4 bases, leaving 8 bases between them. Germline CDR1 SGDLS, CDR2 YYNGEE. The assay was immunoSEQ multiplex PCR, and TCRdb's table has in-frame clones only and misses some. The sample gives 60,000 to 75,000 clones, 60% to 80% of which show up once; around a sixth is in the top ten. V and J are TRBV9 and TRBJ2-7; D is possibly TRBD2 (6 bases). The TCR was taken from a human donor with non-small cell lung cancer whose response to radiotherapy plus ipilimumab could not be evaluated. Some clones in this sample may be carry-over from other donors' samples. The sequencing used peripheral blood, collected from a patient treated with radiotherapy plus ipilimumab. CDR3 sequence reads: CASSVETSYEQYF. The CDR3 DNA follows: TGTGCCAGCAGCGTAGAGACTAGTTACGAGCAGTACTTC.